Presented here are 25 T cell receptor beta chains from one specimen sequenced in a study of human T cells and chemical hapten exposure. MiXCR was run by TCRdb on the RACE reads, yielding one entry per CDR3 protein. The sample carries more than 100,000 distinct CDR3 sequences, roughly an eighth recorded once. The time point denotes: patch test 1, 2 weeks after DPC sensitization. Treatment: therapeutic diphenylcyclopropenone sensitization with weekly scalp DPC. The input for sequencing was whole blood, taken in connection with sensitization to the hapten diphenylcyclopropenone (DPC). The receptor set was obtained from a man between 18 and 29 years old with alopecia areata. Some clones in this sample may be carry-over from other donors' samples.

V gene TRBV29-1 combines with J gene TRBJ1-1; D is unresolved. CDR1 and CDR2 (germline): SQVTM, ANQGSEA. The CDR3 totals 12 residues. The V end lost 3 bases, the J end lost 2 bases, and 7 bases lay between the germline ends. The chain's CDR3 is CSVDRHNTEAFF. The CDR3, as DNA: TGCAGCGTTGATAGACACAACACTGAAGCTTTCTTT.

This clonotype was recorded a few times. V and J are TRBV5-4 and TRBJ1-1; 8 bases fit TRBD1. Germline V gene lookup returns CDR1 SGHNT and CDR2 YYREEE (reference sequence). The junction had 7 bases not matched to a gene; V was cut back by 0 bases and J by 6 bases. The CDR3 is 15 amino acids. The CDR3 DNA follows: TGTGCCAGCAGCTTGGAAGCAGGGGGCGTTTCTGAAGCTTTCTTT. Protein sequence: CASSLEAGGVSEAFF.

The chain couples TRBV10-3 to TRBJ2-6, with D hard to call. Trimming left V 8 bases short and J 3 bases short, with 17 bases between. The germline CDR1 and CDR2 sequences are ENHRY and SYGVKD. The CDR3 covers 16 residues. CDR3 loop: CAIARMTAGGANVLTF. CDR3 sequence (DNA): TGTGCCATCGCGCGGATGACGGCTGGTGGGGCCAACGTCCTGACTTTC.

The rearrangement uses TRBV4-1 and TRBJ2-7, with D perhaps TRBD1 or TRBD2 (5 bases each). The CDR3 length is 16 residues. CDR1 MGHRA and CDR2 YSYEKL come from the germline V gene. Trimming pared 4 bases from V and 0 bases from J, leaving 16 bases between. The CDR3 region has the DNA TGCGCCAGCAGCCTAAAAGAGGGACCGGCCTCCTACGAGCAGTACTTC. It is translated as CASSLKEGPASYEQYF.

This clonotype was found many times. The chain employs TRBV24-1 and TRBJ2-1; tentatively, D is TRBD1 (6 bases). Germline V gene sequence: CDR1 KGHDR, CDR2 SFDVKD. V gave up 3 bases and J gave up 4 bases, with 18 bases separating them. This CDR3 is 17 amino acids long. The CDR3 reads CATSDTQTDRSYNEQFF. The CDR3 DNA sequence: TGTGCCACCAGTGATACCCAAACTGACAGGTCATACAATGAGCAGTTCTTC.

This rearrangement joins TRBV5-6 to TRBJ2-3; no definite D call. Germline V gives CDR1 SGHDT, CDR2 YYEEEE. This CDR3 is built from 13 residues. Between the trimmed V and J ends, which lost 2 bases and 1 base, there was a span of 5 bases. The CDR3 loop is CASSFLRTDTQYF. Written as DNA, the CDR3 is TGTGCCAGCAGCTTTCTCCGCACAGATACGCAGTATTTT.

This rearrangement joins TRBV11-2 to TRBJ2-7, with 8 bases fitting TRBD1. CDR3 size: 13 residues. V gave up 3 bases and J gave up 7 bases; unmatched junction bases: 5. Germline loops: CDR1 SGHAT, CDR2 FQNNGV. The CDR3 nucleotides read TGTGCCAGCAGCTTCCAGGGGGCTAGTGAGCAGTACGTC. This encodes CASSFQGASEQYV.

The chain couples TRBV5-1 to TRBJ2-7; 7 nucleotides line up with TRBD1. The germline gives CDR1 SGHRS, CDR2 YFSETQ. This CDR3 has 16 residues. Losses at the gene ends were 4 bases for V and 2 bases for J; bases not matched to a gene: 12. In nucleotides, the CDR3 is TGCGCCAGCAGCATAGCCGGGACAGCGCCAACCTACGAGCAGTACTTC. Translating it yields CASSIAGTAPTYEQYF.

This clonotype was seen more than once but under ten times. The chain recombines TRBV10-3 with TRBJ1-1; 10 positions agree with TRBD1. J was trimmed by 4 bases and V by 4 bases; bases with no gene match: 6. CDR3 length equals 15 residues. Germline CDR1 reads ENHRY; CDR2 reads SYGVKD. CDR3 region: CAISAGQGVGTEAFF. DNA of the CDR3: TGTGCCATCAGTGCCGGACAGGGGGTTGGCACTGAAGCTTTCTTT.

This chain connects TRBV6-5 to TRBJ1-1; D is uncertain. The CDR3 is 14 residues long. CDR1 is MNHEY and CDR2 is SVGAGI in the germline V gene. V was pared by 0 bases and J by 5 bases, with 10 bases between. The CDR3 region has the DNA TGTGCCAGCAGTTACTCTGCGGGAGGTACTGAAGCTTTCTTT. Translation gives CASSYSAGGTEAFF.

The V and J genes are TRBV11-2 and TRBJ2-5; D may be TRBD1 (5 bases). The V gene lost 3 bases and the J gene lost 4 bases, with 18 bases spanning the gap. This CDR3 contains 16 residues. Germline V CDR1 and CDR2: SGHAT, FQNNGV. The CDR3 region is CASSFRTASGRETQYF. Written as DNA, the CDR3 is TGTGCCAGCAGCTTCCGCACAGCGTCAGGGCGAGAGACCCAGTACTTC.

This rearrangement joins TRBV12-3 or TRBV12-4 to TRBJ2-6; D may be TRBD1 (6 bases). The CDR3 totals 15 residues. Deletions cut 6 bases from V and 2 bases from J, with 11 bases between. The CDR3 DNA reads as TGTGCCAGCAGCCCACGGACAGCTGGGGCCAACGTCCTGACTTTC. Translation gives CASSPRTAGANVLTF.

This clonotype occurred a few times. The chain combines TRBV20-1 with TRBJ2-1; D is possibly TRBD1 (7 bases). Trimming shortened V by 6 bases and J by 7 bases, and 19 bases separated the two germline ends. CDR1 is DFQATT and CDR2 is SNEGSKA in the germline V gene (reference sequence). CDR3 size: 14 residues. Here the CDR3 DNA reads TGCAGTGCGGAGGGTGACAGGGAAGGGAATGAGCAGTTCTTC. This sequence encodes CSAEGDREGNEQFF.

Many counts were recorded for this clonotype. This chain joins TRBV12-3 or TRBV12-4 and TRBJ1-5; D gene unclear. Deletions cut 1 base from V and 3 bases from J, with 10 bases between. This CDR3 region has 15 residues. This CDR3 is CASSLGFFSNQPQHF. The CDR3 nucleotides read TGTGCCAGCAGTTTAGGTTTCTTTTCCAATCAGCCCCAGCATTTT.

CDR3 amino acids: CASSNGDGSGNTIYF. CDR3 in DNA: TGCGCCAGCAGCAACGGGGACGGTTCTGGAAACACCATATATTTT. The V call is TRBV5-1, the J call TRBJ1-3; a weak D match, TRBD1 (5 bases). Trimming removed 4 bases at V and 1 base at J, with 12 bases between. CDR1 and CDR2 from the germline V gene are SGHRS and YFSETQ. This CDR3 spans 15 amino acids.

A few counts support this clonotype. The chain is built from TRBV10-3 and TRBJ1-3, with 8 bases matching TRBD1. J gave up 2 bases and V 6 bases, and 3 bases lay outside the gene matches. Germline CDR1 and CDR2: ENHRY and SYGVKD. The CDR3 contains 14 residues. CDR3 bases: TGTGCCATCAGGATGACAGGGGCTGGAAACACCATATATTTT. This codes for CAIRMTGAGNTIYF.

The chain is built from TRBV3-1 and TRBJ2-3; TRBD1 is a possible D gene (6 bases). The germline CDR1 and CDR2 sequences are LGHDT and YNNKEL (reference sequence). CDR3 length: 19 amino acids. Trimming shortened V by 3 bases and J by 2 bases, and 24 bases separated the two germline ends. CDR3 in amino acids: CASSQLTGTVTGITDTQYF. As DNA, the CDR3 is TGTGCCAGCAGCCAGCTTACGGGGACGGTCACAGGGATCACAGATACGCAGTATTTT.

The chain is built from TRBV7-2 and TRBJ2-7; D gene unclear. The CDR3 extends over 13 amino acids. CDR1 is SGHTA and CDR2 is FQGNSA in the germline V gene. V was cut by 4 bases and J by 4 bases, with 11 bases left in between. CDR3 sequence: CASSSVLGYEQYF. CDR3 DNA sequence: TGTGCCAGCAGCTCGGTATTGGGTTACGAGCAGTACTTC.

This sequence joins TRBV5-6 and TRBJ1-1, with D possibly being TRBD1 (6 bases). Trimming took off 3 bases at V and 0 bases at J, with 9 bases between the two ends. The germline CDR1 and CDR2 sequences are SGHDT and YYEEEE. The CDR3 covers 14 residues. CDR3 sequence reads: CASSYRTVNTEAFF. CDR3 nucleotides: TGTGCCAGCAGCTACCGGACAGTGAACACTGAAGCTTTCTTT.

This clonotype was recorded a few times. The chain joins TRBV6-6 to TRBJ2-6; TRBD1 might be the D (6 bases). Trimming removed 7 bases at V and 2 bases at J, with 15 bases between. Germline assignment: CDR1 MNHNY and CDR2 SVGAGI (reference sequence). The CDR3 runs 16 residues. The CDR3 nucleotides are TGTGCCAGCACTCGCGACAGGACCCCTGGGGCCAACGTCCTGACTTTC. Protein sequence: CASTRDRTPGANVLTF.

This clonotype showed up many times. The rearrangement links TRBV20-1 to TRBJ2-2; D gene unclear. Germline assignment: CDR1 DFQATT and CDR2 SNEGSKA (reference sequence). With 6 bases removed from V and 0 bases from J, the gap between germline ends came to 8 bases. The CDR3 contains 13 residues. The CDR3 DNA sequence: TGCAGTGCCGGGCGTTCGAACACCGGGGAGCTGTTTTTT. This sequence encodes CSAGRSNTGELFF.

This clonotype was seen repeatedly, ten times or more. The rearrangement links TRBV6-6 to TRBJ1-5; TRBD1 agrees at 10 bases. V was clipped by 11 bases and J by 5 bases; unmatched bases: 6. The CDR3 consists of 13 residues. In germline, CDR1 is MNHNY, CDR2 SVGAGI (reference sequence). This CDR3 is CASGQGVYQPQHF. CDR3 in DNA: TGTGCCTCTGGACAGGGGGTGTATCAGCCCCAGCATTTT.

This chain joins TRBV7-8 and TRBJ2-3; D gene unclear. CDR1 SGHVS and CDR2 FQNEAQ come from the germline V gene. There are 14 residues in the CDR3. V was pared by 7 bases and J by 1 base, with 12 bases between. CDR3 sequence reads: CASTRSRGTDTQYF. CDR3 nucleotide sequence: TGTGCCAGCACCCGAAGTAGGGGCACAGATACGCAGTATTTT. The variable domain in full, with the rest retrieved from reference TRBV7-8 and TRBJ2-3, is GAGVSQSPRYKVAKRGQDVALRCDPISGHVSLFWYQQALGQGPEFLTYFQNEAQLDKSGLPSDRFFAERPEGSVSTLKIQRTQQEDSAVYLCASTRSRGTDTQYFGPGTRLTVL.

The V and J genes are TRBV9 and TRBJ1-3; D gene uncertain. Between the trimmed V and J ends, which lost 0 bases and 4 bases, there was a span of 20 bases. Germline values: CDR1 SGDLS, CDR2 YYNGEE. CDR3 length equals 18 residues. DNA for the CDR3: TGTGCCAGCAGCGTAGCTCCGGAGGGTCCCCCAACAGGAAACACCATATATTTT. It specifies CASSVAPEGPPTGNTIYF.

The gene calls are TRBV18 and TRBJ2-7, with TRBD2 matching over 8 bases. J was trimmed by 0 bases and V by 2 bases; bases with no gene match: 6. The germline CDR1 and CDR2 sequences are KGHSH and LQKENI. The CDR3 length is 16 residues. This chain's CDR3 is CASSPIAGLYSYEQYF. CDR3 nucleotides: TGTGCCAGCTCACCAATAGCGGGGCTTTACTCCTACGAGCAGTACTTC.